Listed below are T cell receptor beta chains from one sample, sequenced in a study of CD8 T cells in ankylosing spondylitis. TCRdb re-derived calls from the 5' RACE reads in MiXCR, one entry per CDR3 protein. The sample carries about 510,000 distinct CDR3 sequences, 5.3% recorded once. Material for sequencing was blood, either unsorted or a sorted T cell fraction (not recorded which). These receptors were obtained from a male donor with ankylosing spondylitis. Each CDR3 is given with its conserved first and last residue. D genes are given only for firm matches. Some rows have no size entry. The others give once, few or many, or a class for an expanded clone.

size,J,D,V,CDR3,DNA
many,TRBJ2-7,TRBD1,TRBV27,CASSLSGTGMGEQYF,TGTGCCAGCAGTTTATCGGGGACAGGGATGGGCGAGCAGTACTTC
many,TRBJ1-2,.,TRBV6-2/TRBV6-3,CASSYPDIYGYTF,TGTGCCAGCAGTTACCCGGATATCTATGGCTACACCTTC
many,TRBJ1-1,.,TRBV4-3,CASSQDLGQVNTEAFF,TGCGCCAGCAGCCAAGATTTGGGCCAGGTGAACACTGAAGCTTTCTTT
many,TRBJ2-3,.,TRBV12-3/TRBV12-4,CASSFLDTQYF,TGCGCCAGCAGCTTCTTAGATACGCAGTATTTT
many,TRBJ1-1,.,TRBV5-1,CASSLDPRGSGTEAFF,TGCGCCAGCAGCTTGGACCCAAGAGGGTCAGGCACTGAAGCTTTCTTT
many,TRBJ2-7,TRBD1,TRBV11-2,CASSSYRGYEQYF,TGTGCCAGCAGCTCTTACAGGGGTTACGAGCAGTACTTC
many,TRBJ1-4,TRBD1,TRBV20-1,CSARDGDRGDEKLFF,TGCAGTGCTAGAGATGGTGACAGGGGGGATGAAAAACTGTTTTTT
many,TRBJ1-2,.,TRBV5-6,CASSYTVYGYTF,TGTGCCAGCAGCTACACAGTCTATGGCTACACCTTC
many,TRBJ1-2,.,TRBV18,CASSPPGYGYTF,TGTGCCAGCTCACCACCCGGATATGGCTACACCTTC
many,TRBJ1-1,.,TRBV4-3,CASSHTGRVGTEAFF,TGCGCCAGCAGCCACACAGGGCGGGTTGGGACTGAAGCTTTCTTT
many,TRBJ1-1,.,TRBV7-9,CASRSGVTENTEAFF,TGTGCCAGCAGGTCCGGTGTGACAGAGAACACTGAAGCTTTCTTT
few,TRBJ2-7,.,TRBV27,CASRAGILYEQYF,TGTGCCAGCAGGGCCGGGATTCTCTACGAGCAGTACTTC
.,TRBJ2-7,.,TRBV7-9,CASSLAGTLIYEQYF,TGTGCCAGCAGCTTAGCCGGGACACTGATTTACGAGCAGTACTTC
.,TRBJ2-1,.,TRBV14,CASSQRYEQFF,TGTGCCAGCAGCCAACGCTATGAGCAGTTCTTC
many,TRBJ2-1,.,TRBV5-8,CASSPRKSYNEQFF,TGTGCCAGCAGCCCGAGGAAATCCTACAATGAGCAGTTCTTC
many,TRBJ2-3,.,TRBV5-5,CASSFPRETDTQYF,TGTGCCAGCAGCTTTCCCAGGGAAACAGATACGCAGTATTTT
many,TRBJ2-1,TRBD2,TRBV20-1,CSARDLAGGPHEQFF,TGCAGTGCTAGAGATCTAGCGGGAGGGCCTCATGAGCAGTTCTTC